This T cell receptor (beta chain) comes out of a study of T-cell reconstitution after alpha-beta-depleted transplantation in children. TCRbeta library construction was performed incorporating unique molecular identifiers. TCRdb re-called the PCR reads through MiXCR, storing one row per CDR3 protein. Altogether 640,000 or so distinct CDR3 sequences are present, around a sixth being singletons, with the ten largest covering 0.8% to 1.1%. With 5 bases clipped from V and 11 bases from J, the junction kept 10 bases outside the gene matches. CDR3 length: 14 amino acids. The source was PBMCs from the stem cell graft donor, collected from the stem cell graft. This clonotype was sampled from a human donor who donated a stem cell graft to a child with acute myeloid leukemia. The gene calls are TRBV12-3 or TRBV12-4 and TRBJ2-7; 12 bases map to TRBD1. CDR3 nucleotide sequence: TGTGCCAGCAGTCCGCGGGACAGGGGGCTGGGAAAGTACTTC. Its protein product is CASSPRDRGLGKYF.